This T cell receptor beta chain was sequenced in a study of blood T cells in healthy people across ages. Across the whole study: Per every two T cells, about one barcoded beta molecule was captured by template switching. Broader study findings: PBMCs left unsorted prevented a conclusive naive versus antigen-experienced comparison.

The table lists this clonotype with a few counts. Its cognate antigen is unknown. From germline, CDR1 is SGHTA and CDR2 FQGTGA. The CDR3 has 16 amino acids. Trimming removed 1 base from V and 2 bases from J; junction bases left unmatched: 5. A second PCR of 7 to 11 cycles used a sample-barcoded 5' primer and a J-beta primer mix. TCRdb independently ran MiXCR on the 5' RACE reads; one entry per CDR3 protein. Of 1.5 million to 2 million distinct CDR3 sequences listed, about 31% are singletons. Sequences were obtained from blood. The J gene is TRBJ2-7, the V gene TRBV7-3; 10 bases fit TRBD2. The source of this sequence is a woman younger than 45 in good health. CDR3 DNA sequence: TGTGCCAGCAGCTTAAGTTCTAGCGGGGGACCCTACGAGCAGTACTTC. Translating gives CASSLSSSGGPYEQYF.